This entry features one T cell receptor (beta chain) sequence. No antigen is known for it. CDR3 length: 13 amino acids. With 0 bases removed from V and 4 bases from J, the gap between germline ends came to 7 bases. Per germline, CDR1 KGHSH and CDR2 LQKENI. The sample belongs to a study of CD8 T cells in ankylosing spondylitis. Study outcomes and limitations: In ankylosing spondylitis blood, a motif of eight highly homologous TCR beta variants appeared characteristic.

TCRdb called the 5' RACE reads again in MiXCR, with one record for every CDR3 protein. The table includes about 420,000 distinct CDR3 sequences, approximately 20% detected once. This clonotype originated in a male donor with ankylosing spondylitis. The sample taken for sequencing was blood, either unsorted or a sorted T cell fraction (not recorded which). The chain couples TRBV18 to TRBJ2-7; D gene uncertain. CDR3 loop: CASSPPVTYEQYF. CDR3 DNA sequence: TGTGCCAGCTCACCACCCGTAACTTACGAGCAGTACTTC.